A selection of T cell receptor beta chains follows, all from one sample in a study of T-cell memory formation after mild COVID-19. TCRdb reanalysed the 5' RACE reads using MiXCR and keeps one entry per CDR3 protein. The sample lists about 610,000 distinct CDR3 sequences, 15% to 20% occurring once. The sample was PBMCs or a T cell subset sorted from them (not recorded which). These receptor sequences come from an adult woman who had mild COVID-19 (a few samples of this study predate the infection). Cell type and time point are not known. Both conserved end residues are part of each CDR3. D genes are given only for firm matches. The size of a clone is reported for some rows only, either as once, few or many, or as a class for expanded clones.

clone size | J gene | V gene | D gene | CDR3 protein | CDR3 DNA
- | TRBJ1-6 | TRBV7-9 | - | CASSSGVNSPLHF | TGTGCCAGCAGCTCAGGGGTTAATTCACCCCTCCACTTT
few | TRBJ1-2 | TRBV24-1 | - | CATSASGETGRYGYTF | TGTGCCACCAGTGCTTCGGGGGAGACAGGACGCTATGGCTACACCTTC
few | TRBJ2-7 | TRBV21-1 | - | CASSSPEREDYEQYF | TGTGCCAGCAGCTCCCCTGAGCGGGAGGACTACGAGCAGTACTTC
- | TRBJ1-5 | TRBV2 | - | CASSDPPNQHF | TGTGCCAGCAGTGATCCTCCGAACCAGCATTTT
- | TRBJ2-1 | TRBV7-9 | TRBD1 | CASSPQNRRQGYNEQFF | TGTGCCAGCAGCCCGCAAAACCGCCGACAGGGATACAATGAGCAGTTCTTC
- | TRBJ1-4 | TRBV3-1 | - | CASSQGRRSATNEKLFF | TGTGCCAGCAGCCAAGGAAGAAGGAGTGCAACTAATGAAAAACTGTTTTTT
few | TRBJ1-6 | TRBV30 | - | CAWSGRNFNSPLHF | TGTGCCTGGAGTGGGCGGAATTTTAATTCACCCCTCCACTTT
- | TRBJ1-6 | TRBV6-1 | - | CASSEGRGSSLHF | TGTGCCAGCAGTGAAGGGCGGGGGAGCTCCCTCCACTTT
- | TRBJ1-1 | TRBV24-1 | - | CATSDGGSTEAFF | TGTGCCACCAGTGATGGGGGGAGTACTGAAGCTTTCTTT
- | TRBJ2-5 | TRBV5-1 | - | CASSWDNLSYQETQYF | TGCGCCAGCAGCTGGGACAACCTTTCGTACCAAGAGACCCAGTACTTC
few | TRBJ1-2 | TRBV6-2/TRBV6-3 | TRBD1 | CASSPRQGNGYTF | TGTGCCAGCAGCCCCCGACAGGGTAATGGCTACACCTTC
few | TRBJ2-3 | TRBV9 | TRBD2 | CASSVGGGATDTQYF | TGTGCCAGCAGCGTAGGCGGGGGGGCCACAGATACGCAGTATTTT
- | TRBJ1-2 | TRBV2 | TRBD1 | CASRAGTGDLYGYTF | TGTGCCAGCAGAGCCGGGACAGGAGATCTCTATGGCTACACCTTC